Listed here are 27 T cell receptor beta chains from one sample, sequenced in a study of T cells in pancreatic ductal adenocarcinoma. Surgery without prior neoadjuvant therapy was the treatment of the selected pancreatic ductal adenocarcinoma patients. Some clones are missing from TCRdb's copy, which holds only in-frame ones; the method was immunoSEQ multiplex PCR. The table shows some 9,400 clones, with under 70% occurring only once. The sample comprised pancreatic tumor tissue. The receptors were gathered from a human donor with pancreatic ductal adenocarcinoma.

The chain's CDR3 is CASSGRPQETQYF. The CDR3 coding sequence is TGCGCCAGCAGCGGGAGGCCCCAAGAGACCCAGTACTTC. The rearrangement links TRBV5-1 to TRBJ2-5, with D maybe TRBD2 (6 bases). Trimming removed 4 bases from V and 1 base from J, with 8 bases in between. The CDR3 loop spans 13 amino acids. Germline values: CDR1 SGHRS, CDR2 YFSETQ. Together with reference TRBV5-1 and TRBJ2-5, the CDR3 gives the full variable domain: KAGVTQTPRYLIKTRGQQVTLSCSPISGHRSVSWYQQTPGQGLQFLFEYFSETQRNKGNFPGRFSGRQFSNSRSEMNVSTLELGDSALYLCASSGRPQETQYFGPGTRLLVL.

The chain recombines TRBV6-5 with TRBJ2-7; 7 nucleotides match TRBD1. V shed 7 bases and J 6 bases; nucleotides not matched to a gene: 12. Germline V gene sequence: CDR1 MNHEY, CDR2 SVGAGI. The length of the CDR3 is 14 residues. CDR3 sequence: CASNPTGATSEQYF. The CDR3 DNA reads as TGTGCCAGCAACCCAACAGGGGCCACTTCCGAGCAGTACTTC.

J is TRBJ2-2 and V is TRBV9, with D possibly being TRBD2 (6 bases). V shed 0 bases and J shed 6 bases, with 12 bases lying between them. Germline lookup yields CDR1 SGDLS and CDR2 YYNGEE. The length of the CDR3 is 15 residues. The CDR3 spells CASSVGPRGSGELFF. Written as DNA, the CDR3 is TGTGCCAGCAGCGTAGGGCCCCGGGGGTCCGGGGAGCTGTTTTTT.

This chain uses TRBV5-1 with TRBJ1-4; 10 bases match TRBD1. Trimming cost V 3 bases and J 10 bases; bases outside gene matches: 12. Germline V CDR1 and CDR2: SGHRS, YFSETQ. CDR3 size: 16 residues. The CDR3 DNA is TGCGCCAGCAGCTGGGAAAGCCGGGACAGGGGTGGAAAACTGTTTTTT. It encodes CASSWESRDRGGKLFF.

Only a few counts were recorded for this clone. This chain joins TRBV7-9 and TRBJ2-1; D unclear. Germline assignment: CDR1 SEHNR and CDR2 FQNEAQ (reference sequence). With 3 bases removed from V and 6 bases from J, the gap between germline ends came to 6 bases. This CDR3 region has 12 residues. The CDR3 protein is CASSLPPNEQFF. The CDR3 DNA sequence: TGTGCCAGCAGCTTGCCTCCCAATGAGCAGTTCTTC.

By sample share, this clone is medium-sized. In DNA form, the CDR3 reads TGTGCCAGCAGTTCGAACAGGCGTTCCTACGAGCAGTACTTC. Translating gives CASSSNRRSYEQYF. The chain uses TRBV28 and TRBJ2-7; tentative D call: TRBD1 (5 bases). This CDR3 spans 14 amino acids. The germline CDR1 and CDR2 sequences are MDHEN and SYDVKM. Trimming took 4 bases from V and 1 from J, leaving 11 bases between them.

The rearrangement uses TRBV28 and TRBJ2-7; the D gene is possibly TRBD1 (6 bases). Per the germline V gene, CDR1 is MDHEN and CDR2 is SYDVKM. With 6 bases removed from V and 5 bases from J, the gap between germline ends came to 17 bases. This CDR3 contains 14 residues. CDR3 coding DNA: TGTGCCAGCAGCTCGACAGGATCGGGCCACGAGCAGTACTTC. It yields the protein CASSSTGSGHEQYF. Together with reference TRBV28 and TRBJ2-7, the CDR3 gives the full variable domain: DVKVTQSSRYLVKRTGEKVFLECVQDMDHENMFWYRQDPGLGLRLIYFSYDVKMKEKGDIPEGYSVSREKKERFSLILESASTNQTSMYLCASSSTGSGHEQYFGPGTRLTVT.

This rearrangement joins TRBV6-5 to TRBJ1-2; TRBD1 agrees at 7 bases. With V trimmed by 5 bases and J by 5 bases, 8 bases remained unmatched. The CDR3 length is 14 residues. Germline V lookup: CDR1 MNHEY, CDR2 SVGAGI. The CDR3 sequence: CASSRIGQVYGYTF. The DNA of the CDR3 is TGTGCCAGCAGTCGAATTGGACAGGTTTATGGCTACACCTTC.

This rearrangement joins TRBV19 to TRBJ1-2; TRBD1 is a possible D gene (5 bases). This CDR3 has 15 amino acids. V was shortened by 4 bases and J by 6 bases, with 18 bases between the two germline ends. In germline, CDR1 is LNHDA, CDR2 SQIVND (reference sequence). The CDR3 reads CASSKTSGTGNGYTF. The CDR3 DNA follows: TGTGCCAGTAGTAAAACTTCCGGGACGGGGAATGGCTACACCTTC.

CDR3 region: CASSIFGASGKYYEQYF. The CDR3 nucleotides read TGTGCCAGTAGTATATTCGGAGCTAGCGGGAAATACTACGAGCAGTACTTC. The chain is built from TRBV19 and TRBJ2-7, with TRBD2 matching over 9 bases. This CDR3 has 17 residues. V was pared by 2 bases and J by 3 bases, with 11 bases of the junction left unmatched. Per the germline V gene, CDR1 is LNHDA and CDR2 is SQIVND (reference sequence).

The chain has TRBV4-2 and TRBJ2-1, with D unresolved. From germline, CDR1 is LGHNA and CDR2 YNFKEQ. The CDR3 totals 16 residues. V lost 0 bases, J lost 0 bases, and 9 bases lay in between. CDR3 region: CASSQDGDTSYNEQFF. The CDR3 DNA follows: TGTGCCAGCAGCCAAGATGGGGATACCTCCTACAATGAGCAGTTCTTC.

The chain employs TRBV6-1 and TRBJ2-7; TRBD1 is a possible D gene (6 bases). Looked up from germline, CDR1 is MNHNS and CDR2 is SASEGT. This CDR3 has 14 amino acids. Trimming removed 4 bases from V and 7 bases from J, with 17 bases in between. In DNA, the CDR3 is TGTGCCAGCAGTGCCCGGGGCAGGGGAGTGGAGCAGTACTTC. Translated: CASSARGRGVEQYF.

This chain joins TRBV7-3 and TRBJ1-1; 8 bases fit TRBD1. Germline-derived CDR1 and CDR2 are SGHTA and FQGTGA. The CDR3 spans 14 residues. J lost 7 bases, V lost 1 base, and 5 bases had no gene match. The DNA of the CDR3 is TGTGCCAGCAGCTTAATCGGACAGGGCAGTGAAGCTTTCTTT. This gives the protein CASSLIGQGSEAFF.

By share, this clone ranks as medium-sized (0.01 to 0.1%). V gene TRBV7-3 combines with J gene TRBJ1-1; TRBD1 agrees at 9 bases. The CDR3 loop spans 13 amino acids. After removal of 4 bases from V and 5 bases from J, the junction contained 2 bases not matched to a gene. CDR1 is SGHTA and CDR2 is FQGTGA in the germline V gene. CDR3 nucleotide sequence: TGTGCCAGCAGCTCAGGGACAGGGACTGAAGCTTTCTTT. Translated, it gives CASSSGTGTEAFF. The complete variable domain, with remaining parts taken from reference TRBV7-3 and TRBJ1-1, reads GAGVSQTPSNKVTEKGKYVELRCDPISGHTALYWYRQSLGQGPEFLIYFQGTGAADDSGLPNDRFFAVRPEGSVSTLKIQRTERGDSAVYLCASSSGTGTEAFFGQGTRLTVV.

The V and J genes are TRBV9 and TRBJ2-7, with 8 bases that match TRBD2. The germline V gene has CDR1 SGDLS and CDR2 YYNGEE. The V segment lost 6 bases and the J segment 3 bases; nucleotides outside the gene matches: 8. This CDR3 has 14 residues. The CDR3 DNA reads as TGTGCCAGCACCTCCGGGGGGGACGGCTACGAGCAGTACTTC. Translating it yields CASTSGGDGYEQYF.

This clone was counted a single time. The chain joins TRBV11-2 to TRBJ1-1, with 7 bases fitting TRBD1. V was pared by 5 bases and J by 5 bases, with 8 bases of the junction left unmatched. The CDR3 contains 14 residues. Germline V gene lookup returns CDR1 SGHAT and CDR2 FQNNGV. The CDR3: CASSPTNRGTEAFF. CDR3 coding DNA: TGTGCCAGCAGCCCTACGAACAGGGGAACTGAAGCTTTCTTT.

The V call is TRBV19, the J call TRBJ1-1; the match to TRBD1 covers 10 bases. CDR3 length: 14 amino acids. The trim removed 5 bases at V and 4 bases at J, leaving 4 bases unmatched. CDR1 and CDR2 (germline): LNHDA, SQIVND (reference sequence). CDR3 nucleotide sequence: TGTGCCAGTAGTCTACGGACAGGGGGCACTGAAGCTTTCTTT. It yields the protein CASSLRTGGTEAFF.

Only a few counts were recorded for this clone. This chain connects TRBV5-5 to TRBJ1-1, with TRBD1 as a possible D gene (5 bases). CDR1 is SGHKS and CDR2 is YYEKEE in the germline V gene (reference sequence). Trimming stripped 4 bases from V and 1 base from J, with 14 bases between. This CDR3 has 15 residues. This chain's CDR3 is CASSTILGANTEAFF. CDR3 nucleotide sequence: TGTGCCAGCAGCACTATCCTCGGGGCGAACACTGAAGCTTTCTTT. Using reference TRBV5-5 and TRBJ1-1 for the parts outside the CDR3, the full variable domain is DAGVTQSPTHLIKTRGQQVTLRCSPISGHKSVSWYQQVLGQGPQFIFQYYEKEERGRGNFPDRFSARQFPNYSSELNVNALLLGDSALYLCASSTILGANTEAFFGQGTRLTVV.

J is TRBJ2-4 and V is TRBV28, with 9 nucleotides matching TRBD2. The ends lost 6 bases at V and 4 bases at J; junction bases unmatched: 7. CDR1 is MDHEN, CDR2 SYDVKM, per germline. The CDR3 sequence is 15 residues long. CDR3 in amino acids: CASSTGTSRKNIQYF. Here the CDR3 DNA reads TGTGCCAGCAGCACTGGGACTAGCCGAAAAAACATTCAGTACTTC.

This clone was seen a few times. The chain joins TRBV29-1 to TRBJ2-1; 11 bases map to TRBD1. Germline CDR1 SQVTM, CDR2 ANQGSEA. Unmatched junction bases numbered 8, after V lost 6 bases and J lost 4 bases. The CDR3 runs to 15 residues. CDR3 nucleotides: TGCAGCGTGGCCGGACAGGGGGCCATGTACAATGAGCAGTTCTTC. It translates to CSVAGQGAMYNEQFF.

A single count supports this clone. The chain joins TRBV12-1 to TRBJ2-7; TRBD2, as called in the table, went unchecked against the DNA. TRBV12-1 is termed a pseudogene. The CDR3 length is 15 residues. The chain's CDR3 is CASSFRRCFPYEQYF. The CDR3 nucleotides read TGTGCCAGCAGCTTTCGGAGATGCTTTCCCTACGAGCAGTACTTC.

The V call is TRBV19, the J call TRBJ2-7; D might be TRBD1 (6 bases). The length of the CDR3 is 17 residues. The V gene lost 0 bases and the J gene lost 7 bases, with 22 bases spanning the gap. The germline V gene encodes CDR1 LNHDA and CDR2 SQIVND (reference sequence). The CDR3 sequence: CASSIDPLDSTAREQYF. CDR3 DNA: TGTGCCAGTAGTATAGATCCCCTGGACAGCACCGCGAGGGAGCAGTACTTC.

The chain is built from TRBV9 and TRBJ2-1, with 8 bases identical to TRBD2. V dropped 3 bases and J dropped 8; count of bases not matched to a gene: 10. The CDR3 extends over 15 amino acids. Looked up from germline, CDR1 is SGDLS and CDR2 is YYNGEE. CDR3 loop: CASSEGRTSFYEQFF. CDR3 DNA sequence: TGTGCCAGCAGCGAGGGCAGGACTAGCTTTTATGAGCAGTTCTTC.

The chain recombines TRBV7-8 with TRBJ1-5; a weak D match, TRBD1 (6 bases). V gave up 1 base and J gave up 0 bases, with 7 bases separating them. Germline CDR1 SGHVS, CDR2 FQNEAQ. This CDR3 spans 15 amino acids. The chain's CDR3 is CASSLEGGSNQPQHF. The DNA for the CDR3 is TGTGCCAGCAGCTTAGAGGGGGGTAGCAATCAGCCCCAGCATTTT.

This clone was counted between two and nine times. In DNA, the CDR3 is TGTGCCAGCAGCTCCCAGGGGGATACGCAGTATTTT. This translates into CASSSQGDTQYF. V is TRBV13 and J is TRBJ2-3; D might be TRBD1 (6 bases). Trimming stripped 4 bases from V and 6 bases from J, with 8 bases between. Per the germline V gene, CDR1 is PRHDT and CDR2 is FYEKMQ (reference sequence). The CDR3 contains 12 residues.

The CDR3 protein is CASSLLPSLSEKLFF. CDR3 nucleotides: TGTGCCAGCAGTTTACTTCCCAGCTTGAGTGAAAAACTGTTTTTT. The chain uses TRBV28 and TRBJ1-4; D is unresolved. CDR1 is MDHEN and CDR2 is SYDVKM in the germline V gene. V lost 2 bases and J 7 bases, leaving 14 bases between the germline ends. The CDR3 is 15 residues long.

The chain employs TRBV28 and TRBJ2-2, with a tentative D call TRBD1 (6 bases). Germline values: CDR1 MDHEN, CDR2 SYDVKM. The CDR3 covers 15 residues. V lost 8 bases and J lost 1, with 14 bases in between. The CDR3 is CASWGSGQNTGELFF. The CDR3 bases are TGTGCCAGCTGGGGGTCGGGACAGAACACCGGGGAGCTGTTTTTT.